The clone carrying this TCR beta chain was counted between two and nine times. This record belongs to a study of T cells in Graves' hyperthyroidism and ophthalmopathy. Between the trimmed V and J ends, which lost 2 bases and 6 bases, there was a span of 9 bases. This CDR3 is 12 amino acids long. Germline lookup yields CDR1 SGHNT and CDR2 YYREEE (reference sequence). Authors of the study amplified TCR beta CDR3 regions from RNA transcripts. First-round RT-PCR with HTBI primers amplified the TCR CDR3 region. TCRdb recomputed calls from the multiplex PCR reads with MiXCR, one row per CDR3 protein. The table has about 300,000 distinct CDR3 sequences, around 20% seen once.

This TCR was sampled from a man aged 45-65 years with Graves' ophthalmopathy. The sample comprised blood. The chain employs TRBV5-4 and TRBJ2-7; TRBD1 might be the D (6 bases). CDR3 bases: TGTGCCAGCAGCTTCTCAGGGGTCGAGCAGTACTTC. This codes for CASSFSGVEQYF.